The 23 T cell receptor beta chains in this list originate from one sample, sequenced in a study of blood T cell repertoires in COVID-19. Clones were read by immunoSEQ multiplex PCR, and TCRdb kept only the in-frame ones, dropping some. The sample shows about 210,000 clones, about 86% of them seen only once. The sequenced material came from peripheral blood. The receptor set was obtained from a man aged 55 to 70 who had recovered from COVID-19.

The rearrangement uses TRBV6-2 or TRBV6-3 and TRBJ2-1, with a possible D match to TRBD2 (7 bases). CDR1 is MNHEY, CDR2 SVGEGT, per germline. The CDR3 is 18 amino acids. V shed 6 bases and J shed 10 bases, with 31 bases lying between them. The CDR3 spells CASSLPLGGGHSLVEQFF. CDR3 DNA sequence: TGTGCCAGCAGCCTACCTTTGGGGGGGGGCCATTCCTTGGTCGAGCAGTTCTTC.

The chain joins TRBV5-1 to TRBJ2-3, with TRBD2 matching 8 bases. Unmatched junction bases numbered 4, after V lost 2 bases and J lost 2 bases. Germline V gives CDR1 SGHRS, CDR2 YFSETQ. There are 15 residues in the CDR3. The CDR3 region has the DNA TGCGCCAGCAGCTTACGGGGGGGGCCCACAGATACGCAGTATTTT. Protein: CASSLRGGPTDTQYF.

The rearrangement uses TRBV18 and TRBJ2-1; D may be TRBD2 (6 bases). The CDR3 spans 16 residues. The V end was cut by 1 base, the J end by 0 bases, with 10 bases between. The germline CDR1 and CDR2 sequences are KGHSH and LQKENI. CDR3 in DNA: TGTGCCAGCTCACCACAGTGGCGGGACTCCTACAATGAGCAGTTCTTC. It is translated as CASSPQWRDSYNEQFF.

The genes are TRBV4-2 and TRBJ2-3; TRBD2 agrees at 15 bases. V lost 4 bases to trimming and J lost 7 bases; unmatched junction nucleotides: 3. Germline lookup yields CDR1 LGHNA and CDR2 YNFKEQ. The CDR3 totals 15 residues. Here the CDR3 DNA reads TGTGCCAGCAGCCGGACTAGCGGGGGGGCTAATACGCAGTATTTT. This encodes CASSRTSGGANTQYF.

This clone appeared once. The V call is TRBV6-5, the J call TRBJ1-3; D is ambiguous. CDR3 size: 14 residues. In germline, CDR1 is MNHEY, CDR2 SVGAGI. The V and J ends lost 8 bases and 0 bases respectively, with 11 bases between them. The CDR3 loop reads CASLGSTSGNTIYF. DNA of the CDR3: TGTGCCAGCCTGGGGAGTACCTCTGGAAACACCATATATTTT.

The V and J genes are TRBV9 and TRBJ2-7; 8 positions match TRBD2. V lost 5 bases, J lost 2 bases, and 12 bases stayed unmatched. The germline CDR1 and CDR2 sequences are SGDLS and YYNGEE. This CDR3 has 16 residues. The CDR3, as DNA: TGTGCCAGCAGGGGACTAGGATCCAAAGGAACCTACGAGCAGTACTTC. It translates to CASRGLGSKGTYEQYF.

The V call is TRBV19, the J call TRBJ2-1; 9 positions agree with TRBD2. Germline CDR1 LNHDA, CDR2 SQIVND (reference sequence). The CDR3 totals 14 residues. With 4 bases clipped from V and 12 bases from J, the junction kept 10 bases outside the gene matches. The CDR3 here is CASSTGGGAPRQFF. CDR3 in DNA: TGTGCCAGTAGTACTGGCGGGGGGGCCCCCCGGCAGTTCTTC.

CDR3 region: CASSGGTHGSGYEQYF. DNA of the CDR3: TGTGCCAGCAGTGGTGGGACTCACGGGAGTGGCTACGAGCAGTACTTC. This chain joins TRBV6-1 and TRBJ2-7; D might be TRBD2 (6 bases). Germline CDR1 is MNHNS and CDR2 is SASEGT. The CDR3 length is 16 residues. The V end lost 4 bases, the J end lost 3 bases, and 19 bases lay between the germline ends.

This chain uses TRBV9 with TRBJ1-1; 10 nucleotides agree with TRBD1. The CDR3 runs to 16 residues. V shed 0 bases and J 6 bases; nucleotides not matched to a gene: 8. Germline CDR1 and CDR2: SGDLS and YYNGEE. In DNA, the CDR3 is TGTGCCAGCAGCGTAGGACCGGGACAGGGGTCTTCTGAAGCTTTCTTT. This codes for CASSVGPGQGSSEAFF.

The rearrangement uses TRBV28 and TRBJ2-3, with 11 nucleotides matching TRBD1. The J segment lost 4 bases and the V segment lost 2 bases, leaving 8 bases of the junction unmatched. The CDR3 length is 17 residues. CDR1 is MDHEN and CDR2 is SYDVKM in the germline V gene. The DNA of the CDR3 is TGTGCCAGCAGTTTAACGATAGGACAGGGGGCGGCAGATACGCAGTATTTT. Protein product: CASSLTIGQGAADTQYF.

The V and J genes are TRBV5-1 and TRBJ1-6; D gene ambiguous. The V end was cut by 1 base, the J end by 7 bases, with 12 bases between. CDR3 length: 15 residues. The germline V gene has CDR1 SGHRS and CDR2 YFSETQ. The CDR3 protein is CASSLYGSGNSPLHF. The DNA of the CDR3 is TGCGCCAGCAGCTTGTACGGCAGCGGGAATTCACCCCTCCACTTT.

V is TRBV29-1 and J is TRBJ1-4, with D hard to call. There are 10 residues in the CDR3. The ends were cut back, 6 bases at V and 7 bases at J, with 6 bases in the middle. The germline CDR1 and CDR2 sequences are SQVTM and ANQGSEA. This CDR3 reads CSVGTEKLFF. The CDR3 nucleotides read TGCAGCGTCGGTACTGAAAAACTGTTTTTT.

J is TRBJ1-2 and V is TRBV12-3 or TRBV12-4; 7 nucleotides line up with TRBD1. This CDR3 has 13 residues. V trimming: 3 bases; J trimming: 8 bases; junction bases outside the gene matches: 6. CDR3 DNA: TGTGCCAGCAGTTTTATAACAGGGGACGGCTACACCTTC. This encodes CASSFITGDGYTF.

The rearrangement joins TRBV3-1 (or the pseudogene TRBV3-2) to TRBJ1-4; D possibly corresponds to TRBD1 (6 bases). V lost 4 bases to trimming and J lost 8 bases, with 17 bases between them. Per germline, CDR1 LGHDT and CDR2 YNNKEL (reference sequence). The length of the CDR3 is 15 residues. In DNA, the CDR3 is TGTGCCAGCAGCCCTGTTGGGACAATCCTCGAAAAACTGTTTTTT. This gives the protein CASSPVGTILEKLFF.

This rearrangement joins TRBV11-2 to TRBJ2-7; TRBD1 might be the D (6 bases). Germline V gene sequence: CDR1 SGHAT, CDR2 FQNNGV. The CDR3 is 14 residues long. The V and J ends lost 0 bases and 6 bases respectively, with 12 bases between them. CDR3 protein: CASSLDYQGREQYF. The DNA of the CDR3 is TGTGCCAGCAGCTTAGATTATCAGGGGCGCGAGCAGTACTTC.

The chain couples TRBV27 to TRBJ1-5; 10 nucleotides agree with TRBD1. Trimming cost V 6 bases and J 5 bases; bases outside gene matches: 7. Germline CDR1 reads MNHEY; CDR2 reads SMNVEV (reference sequence). The CDR3 covers 15 residues. The CDR3 bases are TGTGCCAGCAGCAAAGACAGGGGGCAATATCAGCCCCAGCATTTT. Amino acids: CASSKDRGQYQPQHF.

The CDR3 nucleotides are TGTGCCAGCAGTAGAAAAACGGGGGAGGGTGGCTACACCTTC. The encoded protein is CASSRKTGEGGYTF. The chain links TRBV2 to TRBJ1-2; possibly TRBD1 for D (5 bases). Deletions cut 5 bases from V and 7 bases from J, with 17 bases between. CDR3 length: 14 amino acids. Per the germline V gene, CDR1 is SNHLY and CDR2 is FYNNEI.

The chain recombines TRBV5-1 with TRBJ2-5, with 11 bases lining up with TRBD2. Germline V gene lookup returns CDR1 SGHRS and CDR2 YFSETQ. The CDR3 runs 17 residues. Losses at the gene ends were 3 bases for V and 3 bases for J; bases not matched to a gene: 10. The CDR3 sequence is CASSSDTLAGVKETQYF. CDR3 nucleotides: TGCGCCAGCAGCTCCGATACACTAGCGGGAGTCAAAGAGACCCAGTACTTC.

The chain joins TRBV9 to TRBJ1-5; perhaps TRBD1 as D (6 bases). In germline, CDR1 is SGDLS, CDR2 YYNGEE. The CDR3 covers 15 residues. The ends were cut back, 0 bases at V and 3 bases at J, with 10 bases in the middle. The CDR3 DNA is TGTGCCAGCAGCGTAGCCCCAGGGGACAATCAGCCCCAGCATTTT. It translates to CASSVAPGDNQPQHF.

The chain couples TRBV30 to TRBJ2-1; no clear D gene. Per germline, CDR1 GTSNPN and CDR2 SVGIG (reference sequence). Trimming pared 0 bases from V and 8 bases from J, leaving 11 bases between. This CDR3 has 13 amino acids. The CDR3 DNA sequence: TGTGCCTGGAGTGTTCCCGGTTCATATGAGCAGTTCTTC. Translated: CAWSVPGSYEQFF.

The chain carries TRBV4-2 and TRBJ1-4, with TRBD1 matching 10 bases. V trimming: 1 base; J trimming: 7 bases; junction bases outside the gene matches: 9. The CDR3 extends over 17 amino acids. Per germline, CDR1 LGHNA and CDR2 YNFKEQ. The CDR3: CASSQGGSGQGGEKLFF. CDR3 bases: TGTGCCAGCAGCCAAGGGGGCTCTGGACAGGGGGGTGAAAAACTGTTTTTT.

The chain carries TRBV21-1 and TRBJ1-1; TRBD1 is the table's D call, not checked against the DNA. TRBV21-1 is marked as a pseudogene. This CDR3 region has 18 residues. The DNA for the CDR3 is TGTGCCAGCAGCAATGACGGACAGGGAGTTGTGTCGGACACTGAAGCTTTCTTT. Translation: CASSNDGQGVVSDTEAFF.

This chain links TRBV9 with TRBJ2-7; 9 bases match TRBD1. J was trimmed by 3 bases and V by 0 bases; bases with no gene match: 1. This CDR3 comprises 14 residues. Germline assignment: CDR1 SGDLS and CDR2 YYNGEE. The DNA of the CDR3 is TGTGCCAGCAGCGTAGCGACAGGGGGCTACGAGCAGTACTTC. Translated, it gives CASSVATGGYEQYF.